A single sample is the source of the 23 T cell receptor beta chains below, sequenced in a study of cytomegalovirus exposure and HLA in healthy donors. PCR was performed using 60 Vbeta and 13 Jbeta primers. Some clones are missing from TCRdb's copy, which holds only in-frame ones; the method was immunoSEQ multiplex PCR. The sample carries 100,000 or so clones, around 86% recorded once. Sequencing was carried out using PBMCs. These receptors were obtained from a man aged 30 to 45 in good health and CMV-seropositive.

The chain combines TRBV30 with TRBJ1-1; 8 nucleotides line up with TRBD1. Germline CDR1 and CDR2: GTSNPN and SVGIG (reference sequence). Unmatched junction bases numbered 8, after V lost 4 bases and J lost 1 base. There are 15 residues in the CDR3. CDR3 loop: CAWTRLGQGNTEAFF. The DNA for the CDR3 is TGTGCCTGGACCCGCCTAGGACAGGGGAACACTGAAGCTTTCTTT.

This clone occurred a few times. J is TRBJ1-1 and V is TRBV4-1; perhaps TRBD1 as D (5 bases). V was clipped by 0 bases and J by 2 bases, with 10 bases between them. The CDR3 sequence is 15 residues long. Germline CDR1 MGHRA, CDR2 YSYEKL. The CDR3 DNA follows: TGCGCCAGCAGCCAAGAATCCGGGACTAACACTGAAGCTTTCTTT. The encoded protein is CASSQESGTNTEAFF.

This chain joins TRBV5-5 and TRBJ2-1; TRBD1 matches 8 bases. The CDR3 extends over 14 amino acids. CDR1 is SGHKS and CDR2 is YYEKEE in the germline V gene (reference sequence). The trim removed 3 bases at V and 4 bases at J, leaving 3 bases unmatched. The CDR3 reads CASSSQGAYNEQFF. For the CDR3, the DNA is TGTGCCAGCAGCTCCCAGGGGGCGTACAATGAGCAGTTCTTC.

The rearrangement uses TRBV6-5 and TRBJ2-2; D not resolved. V gave up 2 bases and J gave up 3 bases, with 4 bases separating them. CDR1 is MNHEY, CDR2 SVGAGI, per germline. The CDR3 covers 13 residues. CDR3 in DNA: TGTGCCAGCAGTTACCTTGACACCGGGGAGCTGTTTTTT. It encodes CASSYLDTGELFF.

CDR3 in amino acids: CASSGGIKSFF. The CDR3 DNA is TGTGCCAGCAGCGGGGGCATCAAGTCGTTCTTT. The V gene is TRBV11-1, the J gene TRBJ1-1, with D tentatively TRBD1 (6 bases). Germline CDR1 is SGHAT and CDR2 is FQDESV (reference sequence). This CDR3 contains 11 residues. With 5 bases removed from V and 14 bases from J, the gap between germline ends came to 15 bases.

The rearrangement joins TRBV5-1 to TRBJ1-6; 9 bases map to TRBD1. V shed 8 bases, J shed 0 bases, and the junction held 6 bases outside the gene matches. In germline, CDR1 is SGHRS, CDR2 YFSETQ. The CDR3 is 16 amino acids. The CDR3, as DNA: TGCGCCAGGACAGGGACAGGGAGCTCCTATAATTCACCCCTCCACTTT. Its protein is CARTGTGSSYNSPLHF.

The gene calls are TRBV5-1 and TRBJ1-3, with D uncertain. Trimming took off 2 bases at V and 2 bases at J, with 17 bases between the two ends. This CDR3 region has 17 residues. Germline V gene lookup returns CDR1 SGHRS and CDR2 YFSETQ. The CDR3 here is CASSFLTGERAGNTIYF. The CDR3 bases are TGCGCCAGCAGCTTCTTGACGGGAGAAAGAGCTGGAAACACCATATATTTT.

The chain carries TRBV7-9 and TRBJ1-6, with TRBD1 matching 7 bases. The V segment lost 5 bases and the J segment 6 bases; nucleotides outside the gene matches: 4. CDR1 SEHNR and CDR2 FQNEAQ come from the germline V gene (reference sequence). The CDR3 length is 14 residues. CDR3: CASSQTGSNSPLHF. In DNA form, the CDR3 reads TGTGCCAGCAGCCAGACAGGGAGTAATTCACCCCTCCACTTT.

The gene calls are TRBV18 and TRBJ2-7; TRBD2 might be the D (5 bases). This CDR3 spans 14 amino acids. From germline, CDR1 is KGHSH and CDR2 LQKENI. V dropped 5 bases and J dropped 4 bases, with 15 bases sitting between them. CDR3 sequence reads: CASSTTGKEYEQYF. As DNA, the CDR3 is TGTGCCAGCTCAACAACGGGGAAGGAGTACGAGCAGTACTTC.

The chain is built from TRBV15 and TRBJ2-3; a weak D match, TRBD2 (7 bases). Germline CDR1 is LNHNV and CDR2 is YYDKDF (reference sequence). Trimming took off 0 bases at V and 3 bases at J, with 13 bases between the two ends. The CDR3 consists of 16 residues. CDR3 residues: CATSRDREGGTDTQYF. The CDR3 DNA reads as TGTGCCACCAGCAGAGATCGAGAGGGGGGGACAGATACGCAGTATTTT.

This clone was counted once. The chain couples TRBV6-1 to TRBJ1-5; D uncertain. In germline, CDR1 is MNHNS, CDR2 SASEGT. The CDR3 is made up of 15 amino acids. Trimming removed 3 bases from V and 2 bases from J, with 11 bases in between. CDR3 bases: TGTGCCAGCAGTGAGTATTCGCGTGGCAATCAGCCCCAGCATTTT. It specifies CASSEYSRGNQPQHF.

This chain joins TRBV5-1 and TRBJ1-1; no clear D. Trimming left V 0 bases short and J 5 bases short, with 14 bases between. The CDR3 spans 15 residues. Germline CDR1 and CDR2: SGHRS and YFSETQ. The CDR3 here is CASSLGFGAGTEAFF. For the CDR3, the DNA is TGCGCCAGCAGCTTGGGGTTTGGCGCGGGGACTGAAGCTTTCTTT.

This clone ranks as medium-sized (0.01 to 0.1%). V usage is TRBV4-1 and J usage is TRBJ2-1, with 10 bases aligning to TRBD2. The CDR3 consists of 16 residues. Germline V lookup: CDR1 MGHRA, CDR2 YSYEKL. Losses at the gene ends were 8 bases for V and 3 bases for J; bases not matched to a gene: 10. CDR3 sequence: CASLKEASGGYNEQFF. Here the CDR3 DNA reads TGCGCCAGCCTCAAGGAGGCTAGCGGGGGCTACAATGAGCAGTTCTTC.

The CDR3 bases are TGTGCCAGCAGTCCTGGGCCGGGACAGTTCTACGAGCAGTACTTC. This encodes CASSPGPGQFYEQYF. The chain recombines TRBV6-1 with TRBJ2-7; 7 bases are shared with TRBD1. Unmatched junction bases numbered 10, after V lost 5 bases and J lost 3 bases. The CDR3 has 15 residues. The germline gives CDR1 MNHNS, CDR2 SASEGT.

The CDR3 DNA reads TGCGCCAGCAGCCAAGAGCCGGGACAGGGGGCTTTTGGCTACACCTTC. This gives the protein CASSQEPGQGAFGYTF. The V and J genes are TRBV4-1 and TRBJ1-2; 12 bases align to TRBD1. J lost 7 bases, V lost 0 bases, and 6 bases had no gene match. Germline loops: CDR1 MGHRA, CDR2 YSYEKL. This CDR3 is 16 amino acids long.

The V call is TRBV7-2, the J call TRBJ2-7; 13 bases agree with TRBD2. The CDR3 loop spans 15 amino acids. Unmatched junction bases numbered 1, after V lost 4 bases and J lost 1 base. CDR1 and CDR2 from the germline V gene are SGHTA and FQGNSA. CDR3 region: CASSWTSGGSYEQYF. The CDR3 coding sequence is TGTGCCAGCAGCTGGACTAGCGGGGGATCCTACGAGCAGTACTTC. The variable domain in full, completed from reference TRBV7-2 and TRBJ2-7, reads GAGVSQSPSNKVTEKGKDVELRCDPISGHTALYWYRQSLGQGLEFLIYFQGNSAPDKSGLPSDRFSAERTGGSVSTLTIQRTQQEDSAVYLCASSWTSGGSYEQYFGPGTRLTVT.

The rearrangement links TRBV10-3 to TRBJ2-1; TRBD1 agrees at 8 bases. Germline trimming cut 4 bases from V and 8 bases from J; bases unmatched to any gene: 7. The length of the CDR3 is 14 residues. Germline CDR1 reads ENHRY; CDR2 reads SYGVKD. The CDR3 DNA follows: TGTGCCATCAGTGTCCAGGGGGCTGGGGATGAGCAGTTCTTC. This gives the protein CAISVQGAGDEQFF.

The chain links TRBV18 to TRBJ2-3, with 11 bases aligning to TRBD1. V gave up 6 bases and J gave up 4 bases; unmatched junction bases: 6. CDR3 size: 15 residues. Germline CDR1 and CDR2: KGHSH and LQKENI. The CDR3 bases are TGTGCCAGCTCGAAGGGACAGGGGGGCGCAGATACGCAGTATTTT. It yields the protein CASSKGQGGADTQYF.

The rearrangement links TRBV9 to TRBJ2-1; 9 nucleotides line up with TRBD2. The CDR3 is 16 residues long. The trim removed 0 bases at V and 10 bases at J, leaving 11 bases unmatched. Germline CDR1 and CDR2: SGDLS and YYNGEE. In nucleotides, the CDR3 is TGTGCCAGCAGCGTAGACGGCGGGGGGGTTACAGAAGAGCAGTTCTTC. Its protein product is CASSVDGGGVTEEQFF.

The V call is TRBV7-6, the J call TRBJ2-1, with 8 bases aligning to TRBD2. The germline CDR1 and CDR2 sequences are SGHVS and FNYEAQ. The V gene end was trimmed by 5 bases and the J gene end by 9 bases; junction bases not matched to a gene: 12. The CDR3 is 15 amino acids. CDR3 protein: CASSANLGLGVEQFF. The CDR3 DNA reads as TGTGCCAGCAGCGCTAACCTGGGACTAGGAGTTGAGCAGTTCTTC.

The CDR3: CASSQDRGNEKLFF. DNA of the CDR3: TGTGCCAGCAGCCAGGACAGGGGGAACGAAAAACTGTTTTTT. V and J are TRBV7-2 and TRBJ1-4; TRBD1 matches 10 bases. This CDR3 is built from 14 residues. Germline assignment: CDR1 SGHTA and CDR2 FQGNSA. Germline trimming cut 5 bases from V and 8 bases from J; bases unmatched to any gene: 5. The full variable domain, in which reference TRBV7-2 and TRBJ1-4 provide the parts outside the CDR3, is GAGVSQSPSNKVTEKGKDVELRCDPISGHTALYWYRQSLGQGLEFLIYFQGNSAPDKSGLPSDRFSAERTGGSVSTLTIQRTQQEDSAVYLCASSQDRGNEKLFFGSGTQLSVL.

The CDR3 sequence is CASSLQGGRETQYF. The CDR3 nucleotides are TGTGCCAGCAGCTTGCAGGGGGGCCGGGAGACCCAGTACTTC. V gene TRBV5-4 combines with J gene TRBJ2-5; D is possibly TRBD1 (7 bases). This CDR3 has 14 amino acids. V was pared by 1 base and J by 5 bases, with 12 bases between. The germline CDR1 and CDR2 sequences are SGHNT and YYREEE (reference sequence).

V and J are TRBV5-1 and TRBJ2-3; 7 bases are shared with TRBD2. Germline V CDR1 and CDR2: SGHRS, YFSETQ. The CDR3 loop spans 15 amino acids. V gave up 0 bases and J gave up 1 base; unmatched junction bases: 2. The CDR3 sequence: CASSLALAGTDTQYF. The CDR3 DNA sequence: TGCGCCAGCAGCTTGGCTCTAGCGGGCACAGATACGCAGTATTTT.